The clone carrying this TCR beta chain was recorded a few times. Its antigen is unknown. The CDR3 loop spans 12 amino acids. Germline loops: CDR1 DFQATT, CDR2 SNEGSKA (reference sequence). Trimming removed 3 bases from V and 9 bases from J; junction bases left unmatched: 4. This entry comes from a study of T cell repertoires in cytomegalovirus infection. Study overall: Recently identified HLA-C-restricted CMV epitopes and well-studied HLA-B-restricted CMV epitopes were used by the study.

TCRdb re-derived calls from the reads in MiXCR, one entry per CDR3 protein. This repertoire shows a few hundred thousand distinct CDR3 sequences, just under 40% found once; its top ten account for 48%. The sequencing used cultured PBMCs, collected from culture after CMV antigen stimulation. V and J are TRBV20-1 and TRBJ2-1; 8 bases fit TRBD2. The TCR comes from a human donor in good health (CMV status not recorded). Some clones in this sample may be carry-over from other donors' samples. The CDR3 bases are TGCAGTGCTAGCGGGGGGGCTGGTGAGCAGTTCTTC. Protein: CSASGGAGEQFF.